The sequence of this T cell receptor (beta chain) was determined in a study of multiple sclerosis patients with progressive multifocal leukoencephalopathy (dated by TCRdb to between 2018 and 2021). Study-wide context: Peripheral T and B cells were examined in MS patients who developed PML (4 under natalizumab, 1 after alemtuzumab) and in treated patients who did not develop PML. The study aimed to detect JC virus-specific or public T-cell expansions arising at the time of PML onset. From before therapy, through 6 and 12 months, up to PML onset, two natalizumab-treated patients who later developed PML were tracked longitudinally.

The germline V gene encodes CDR1 MNHNS and CDR2 SASEGT. The CDR3 contains 17 residues, cysteine and phenylalanine counted. Just CDR3 DNA is preserved here, 51 bases in frame from base 1. V gives up 4 bases and J gives up 3 bases, and the segment between their germline ends measures 20 bases. The investigation overall reported the following: Less diverse TRB repertoires in most PML patients were suggested by lower normalized Shannon entropy, whereas values near 1 were observed in the natalizumab-treated controls. Only PML patients had TRB clones above 0.5% frequency, but the clones expanded at PML onset were already present before and during natalizumab therapy. When PML developed, no shared TRBV or TRBJ gene usage and no preferred TRBV-TRBJ pairings were found. Because of the small, descriptive cohort, whether findings reflect JC virus infection or general immunocompromise remained unclear. The analysis covered only peripheral blood, although cerebrospinal fluid or brain lymphocytes might be more informative for natalizumab-associated PML.

Sample time point, as interpreted from the label and publication: five to six months of natalizumab therapy. Per the publication, the treatment or condition label means: on natalizumab therapy at sampling. Every listed patient had received interferon beta before, and every PML patient was female. T1 and T2 blood samples were collected at 6 and 12 months of natalizumab therapy, respectively. Isolation of peripheral blood mononuclear cells was performed by Ficoll-Hypaque density gradient centrifugation. A remark on this clone: This clone's antigen is unknown. No base quality information exists; no much larger clone differs at one position.

The library was prepared using the immunoSEQ multiplex PCR assay. To estimate template counts and remove amplification bias, each PCR was spiked with synthetic inline TR CDR3 controls covering all V-J pairings. Reads were processed so that amplification and sequencing bias were reduced, and quantification was performed against synthetic TR CDR3 analogs. The original methods were these. Raw data were processed in ImmunoSEQ Analyzer, removing out-of-frame sequences and CDR3s with stop codons, and genes were named by IMGT nomenclature. Normalized Shannon entropy, defined as 1 minus Pielou's evenness, served as the summary measure of repertoire diversity. TRB sequences were considered identical only when V gene, J gene and CDR3 were shared. Public PML clonotypes were defined as CDR3s shared by two or more PML-onset samples but absent from earlier samples, from controls, and from public databases. Skylign with the observed count method was used to analyze CDR3 amino acid composition at each position. This immuneACCESS table, as held by TCRdb, lists in-frame sequences with V and J called but not all clones. Of the missing ones, under half trace to an unresolved V gene in checked studies; the others have no known cause. Clone size and the V and J calls come from that table; the DNA yielded D and trimming. Within this sample are 29,000 or so clones, with approximately 89% of them counted one time only. The ten top clones hold roughly 1.6% of the sample.

The clonotype was recovered from a human donor with multiple sclerosis. Material: PBMCs, obtained from a patient treated with natalizumab. Recombination joined TRBV6-1 with TRBJ2-3; the D gene is perhaps TRBD2, on 6 matching bases. The CDR3 protein sequence reads: CASSGRDSTSWTDTQYF. The nucleotides are TGTGCCAGCAGTGGTCGGGACTCTACATCATGGACAGATACGCAGTATTTT.